This T cell receptor (beta chain) emerged from a study of cytomegalovirus exposure and HLA in healthy donors. PCR was performed using 60 Vbeta and 13 Jbeta primers. Assay: immunoSEQ multiplex PCR; the TCRdb copy retains only in-frame clones and omits some. The repertoire has about 160,000 clones, approximately 77% of them found once; the top ten carry under 2.5%. There are 13 residues in the CDR3. J gave up 11 bases and V 5 bases, and 11 bases lay outside the gene matches. In germline, CDR1 is SGHTA, CDR2 FQGNSA. V is TRBV7-2 and J is TRBJ2-5; 7 bases map to TRBD2. The source of this sequence is a man aged 45-65 years in good health and CMV-seropositive. The specimen sequenced was PBMCs. DNA for the CDR3: TGTGCCAGCAGCCCCCCGGGGGGTCGGGTGCAGTACTTC. Translation gives CASSPPGGRVQYF.